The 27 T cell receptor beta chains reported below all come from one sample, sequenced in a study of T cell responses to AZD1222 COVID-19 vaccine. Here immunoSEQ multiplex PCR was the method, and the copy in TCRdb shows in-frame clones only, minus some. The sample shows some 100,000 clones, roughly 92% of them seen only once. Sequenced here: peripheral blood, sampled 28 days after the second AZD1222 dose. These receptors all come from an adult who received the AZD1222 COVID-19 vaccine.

For the CDR3, the DNA is TGTGCCAGCAGCTTAGCAGGGGCTTCCACTGAAGCTTTCTTT. Its protein product is CASSLAGASTEAFF. The chain is built from TRBV5-6 and TRBJ1-1, with D possibly being TRBD1 (6 bases). In germline, CDR1 is SGHDT, CDR2 YYEEEE. The V end lost 2 bases, the J end lost 4 bases, and 12 bases lay between the germline ends. CDR3 length equals 14 residues.

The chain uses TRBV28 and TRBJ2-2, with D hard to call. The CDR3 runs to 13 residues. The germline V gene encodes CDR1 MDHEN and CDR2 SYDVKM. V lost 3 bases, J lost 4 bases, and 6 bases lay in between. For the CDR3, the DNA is TGTGCCAGCAGTTTGGTTGGCACCGGGGAGCTGTTTTTT. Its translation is CASSLVGTGELFF.

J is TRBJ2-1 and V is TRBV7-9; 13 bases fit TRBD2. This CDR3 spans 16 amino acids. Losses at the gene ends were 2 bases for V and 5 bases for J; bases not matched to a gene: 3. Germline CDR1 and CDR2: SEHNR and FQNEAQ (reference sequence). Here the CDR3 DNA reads TGTGCCAGCAGCTTAACCGGACTAGCGGGGGACAATGAGCAGTTCTTC. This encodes CASSLTGLAGDNEQFF.

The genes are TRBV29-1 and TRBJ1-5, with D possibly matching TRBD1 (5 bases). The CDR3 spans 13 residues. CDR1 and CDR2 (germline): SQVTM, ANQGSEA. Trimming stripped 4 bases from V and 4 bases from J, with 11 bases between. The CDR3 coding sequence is TGCAGCGTTGCTTGGGGGGAGAATCAGCCCCAGCATTTT. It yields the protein CSVAWGENQPQHF.

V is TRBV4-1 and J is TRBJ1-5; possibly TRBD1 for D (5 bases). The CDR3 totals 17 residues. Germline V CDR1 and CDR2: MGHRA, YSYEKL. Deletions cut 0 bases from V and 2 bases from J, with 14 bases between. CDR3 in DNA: TGCGCCAGCAGCCAAGACCCAGGGAGGGTCGGCAATCAGCCCCAGCATTTT. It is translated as CASSQDPGRVGNQPQHF.

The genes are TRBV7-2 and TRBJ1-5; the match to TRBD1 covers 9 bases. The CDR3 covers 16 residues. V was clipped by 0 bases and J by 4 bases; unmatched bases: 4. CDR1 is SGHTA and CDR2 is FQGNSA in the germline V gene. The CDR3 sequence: CASSLAGGQGNQPQHF. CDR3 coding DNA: TGTGCCAGCAGCTTAGCAGGGGGACAGGGTAATCAGCCCCAGCATTTT.

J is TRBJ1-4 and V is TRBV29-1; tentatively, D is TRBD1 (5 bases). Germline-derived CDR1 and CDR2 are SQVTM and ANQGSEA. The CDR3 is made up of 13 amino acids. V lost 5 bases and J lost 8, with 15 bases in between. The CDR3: CSVTWQGREKLFF. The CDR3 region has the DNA TGCAGCGTTACTTGGCAGGGAAGGGAAAAACTGTTTTTT.

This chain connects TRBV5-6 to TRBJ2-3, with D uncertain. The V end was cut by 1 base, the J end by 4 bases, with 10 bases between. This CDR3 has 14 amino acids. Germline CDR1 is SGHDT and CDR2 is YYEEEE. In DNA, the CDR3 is TGTGCCAGCAGCTTGTCCGGGCGCGCAGATACGCAGTATTTT. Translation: CASSLSGRADTQYF.

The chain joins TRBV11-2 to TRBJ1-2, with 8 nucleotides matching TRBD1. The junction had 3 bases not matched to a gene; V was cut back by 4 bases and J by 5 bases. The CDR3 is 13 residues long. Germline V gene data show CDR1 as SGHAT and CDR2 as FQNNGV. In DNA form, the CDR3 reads TGTGCCAGCAGCTCCGACAGGGGTTATGGCTACACCTTC. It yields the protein CASSSDRGYGYTF. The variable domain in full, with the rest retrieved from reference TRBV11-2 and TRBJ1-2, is EAGVAQSPRYKIIEKRQSVAFWCNPISGHATLYWYQQILGQGPKLLIQFQNNGVVDDSQLPKDRFSAERLKGVDSTLKIQPAKLEDSAVYLCASSSDRGYGYTFGSGTRLTVV.

The CDR3 spells CASSFFYGTPGNTIYF. In nucleotides, the CDR3 is TGTGCCAGCAGCTTCTTCTACGGGACCCCTGGAAACACCATATATTTT. The V gene is TRBV5-5, the J gene TRBJ1-3; TRBD1 is a possible D gene (5 bases). The ends were cut back, 2 bases at V and 2 bases at J, with 14 bases in the middle. CDR1 and CDR2 from the germline V gene are SGHKS and YYEKEE (reference sequence). The CDR3 covers 16 residues.

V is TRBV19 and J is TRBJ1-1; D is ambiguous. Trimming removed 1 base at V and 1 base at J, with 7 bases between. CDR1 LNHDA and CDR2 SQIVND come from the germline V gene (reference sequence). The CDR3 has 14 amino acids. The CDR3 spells CASSIGAANTEAFF. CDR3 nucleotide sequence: TGTGCCAGTAGTATAGGGGCAGCGAACACTGAAGCTTTCTTT.

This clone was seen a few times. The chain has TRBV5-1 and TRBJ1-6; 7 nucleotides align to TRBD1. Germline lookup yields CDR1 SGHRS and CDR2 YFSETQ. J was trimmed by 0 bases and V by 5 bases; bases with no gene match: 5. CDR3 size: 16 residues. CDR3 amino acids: CASRPTGSSYNSPLHF. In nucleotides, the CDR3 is TGCGCCAGCAGACCGACAGGGAGCTCCTATAATTCACCCCTCCACTTT.

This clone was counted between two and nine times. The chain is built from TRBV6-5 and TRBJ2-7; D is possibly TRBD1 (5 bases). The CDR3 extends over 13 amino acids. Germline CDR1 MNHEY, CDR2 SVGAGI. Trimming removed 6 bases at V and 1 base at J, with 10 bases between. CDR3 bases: TGTGCCAGCAGGCCTACAGGATCCTACGAGCAGTACTTC. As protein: CASRPTGSYEQYF.

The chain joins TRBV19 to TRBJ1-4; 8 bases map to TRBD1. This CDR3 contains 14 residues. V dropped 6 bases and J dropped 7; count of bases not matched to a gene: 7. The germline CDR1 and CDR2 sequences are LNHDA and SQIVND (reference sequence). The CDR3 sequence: CASSQQGGGEKLFF. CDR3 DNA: TGTGCCAGTAGCCAACAGGGGGGGGGTGAAAAACTGTTTTTT.

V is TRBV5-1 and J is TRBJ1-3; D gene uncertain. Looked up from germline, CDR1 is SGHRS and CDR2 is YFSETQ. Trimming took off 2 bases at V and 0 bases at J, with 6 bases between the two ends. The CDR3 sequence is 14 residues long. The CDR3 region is CASSFGISGNTIYF. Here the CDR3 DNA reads TGCGCCAGCAGCTTCGGGATCTCTGGAAACACCATATATTTT. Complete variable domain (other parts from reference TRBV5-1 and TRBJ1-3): KAGVTQTPRYLIKTRGQQVTLSCSPISGHRSVSWYQQTPGQGLQFLFEYFSETQRNKGNFPGRFSGRQFSNSRSEMNVSTLELGDSALYLCASSFGISGNTIYFGEGSWLTVV.

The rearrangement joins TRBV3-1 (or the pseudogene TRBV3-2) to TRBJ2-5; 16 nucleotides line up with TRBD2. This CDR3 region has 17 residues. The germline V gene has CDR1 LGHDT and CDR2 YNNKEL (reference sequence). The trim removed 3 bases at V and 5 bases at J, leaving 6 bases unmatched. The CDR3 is CASSHQGLAGGQETQYF. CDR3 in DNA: TGTGCCAGCAGCCATCAGGGACTAGCGGGGGGGCAGGAGACCCAGTACTTC.

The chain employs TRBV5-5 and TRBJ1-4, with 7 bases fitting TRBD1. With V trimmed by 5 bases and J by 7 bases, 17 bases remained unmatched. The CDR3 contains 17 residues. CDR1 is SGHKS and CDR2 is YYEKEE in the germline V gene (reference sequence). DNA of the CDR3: TGTGCCAGCAGAACGGACGTCAGGGGGGTGAAGGGTGAAAAACTGTTTTTT. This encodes CASRTDVRGVKGEKLFF.

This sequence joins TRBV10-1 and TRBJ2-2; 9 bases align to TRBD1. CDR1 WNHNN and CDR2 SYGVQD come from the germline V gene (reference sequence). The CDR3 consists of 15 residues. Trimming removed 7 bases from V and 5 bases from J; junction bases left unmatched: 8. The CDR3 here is CASTQGTGLTGELFF. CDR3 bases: TGCGCCAGCACCCAAGGGACAGGGCTAACCGGGGAGCTGTTTTTT.

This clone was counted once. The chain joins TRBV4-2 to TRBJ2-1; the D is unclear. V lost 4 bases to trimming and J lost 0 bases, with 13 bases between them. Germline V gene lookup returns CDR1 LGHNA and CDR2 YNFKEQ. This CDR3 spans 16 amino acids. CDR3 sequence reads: CASSREGSSSYNEQFF. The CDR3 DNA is TGTGCCAGCAGCCGAGAAGGTTCCAGCTCCTACAATGAGCAGTTCTTC.

Written as DNA, the CDR3 is TGTGCCAGCAGAGAACGGACGGGCCATAGCAATCAGCCCCAGCATTTT. Its protein is CASRERTGHSNQPQHF. V is TRBV2 and J is TRBJ1-5; D gene uncertain. From germline, CDR1 is SNHLY and CDR2 FYNNEI. The CDR3 has 16 amino acids. V was pared by 6 bases and J by 0 bases, with 15 bases between.

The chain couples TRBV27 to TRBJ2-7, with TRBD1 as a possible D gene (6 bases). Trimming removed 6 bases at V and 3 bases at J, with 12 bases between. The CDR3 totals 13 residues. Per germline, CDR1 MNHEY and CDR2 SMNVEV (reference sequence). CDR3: CASSQDRDYEQYF. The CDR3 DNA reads TGTGCCAGCAGCCAGGACAGAGACTACGAGCAGTACTTC.

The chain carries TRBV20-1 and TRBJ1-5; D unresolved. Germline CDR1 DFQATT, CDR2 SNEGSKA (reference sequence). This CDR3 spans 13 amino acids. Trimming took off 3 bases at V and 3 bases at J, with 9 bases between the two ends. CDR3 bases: TGCAGTGCTAGTGGTACGTCCAATCAGCCCCAGCATTTT. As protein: CSASGTSNQPQHF.

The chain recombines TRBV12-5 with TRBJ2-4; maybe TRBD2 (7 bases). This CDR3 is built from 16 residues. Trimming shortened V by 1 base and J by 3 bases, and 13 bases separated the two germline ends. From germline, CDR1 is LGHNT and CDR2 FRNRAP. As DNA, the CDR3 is TGTGCTAGTGGTTTGGGACTGGGAGGGGGCAAAAACATTCAGTACTTC. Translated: CASGLGLGGGKNIQYF.

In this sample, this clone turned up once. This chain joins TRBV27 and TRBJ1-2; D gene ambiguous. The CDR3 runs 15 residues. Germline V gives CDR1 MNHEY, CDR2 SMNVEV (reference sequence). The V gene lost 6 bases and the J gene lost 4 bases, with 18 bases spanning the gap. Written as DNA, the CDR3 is TGTGCCAGCAGCCCTGAGGTGGGTCTACCCTATGGCTACACCTTC. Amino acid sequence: CASSPEVGLPYGYTF.

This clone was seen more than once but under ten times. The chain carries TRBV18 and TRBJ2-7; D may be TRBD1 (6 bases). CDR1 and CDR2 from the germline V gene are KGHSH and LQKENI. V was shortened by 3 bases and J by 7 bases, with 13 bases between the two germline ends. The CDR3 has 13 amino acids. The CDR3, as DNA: TGTGCCAGCTCACCCTCACAGGGTGGAGAGCAGTACTTC. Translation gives CASSPSQGGEQYF.

The CDR3 nucleotides read TGTGCCTGGAGTGTAAATGGGGGGGCGGATACGCAGTATTTT. This gives the protein CAWSVNGGADTQYF. The chain is built from TRBV30 and TRBJ2-3, with a tentative D call TRBD2 (7 bases). The CDR3 is 14 residues long. V was shortened by 0 bases and J by 6 bases, with 13 bases between the two germline ends. Germline V gene data show CDR1 as GTSNPN and CDR2 as SVGIG (reference sequence).

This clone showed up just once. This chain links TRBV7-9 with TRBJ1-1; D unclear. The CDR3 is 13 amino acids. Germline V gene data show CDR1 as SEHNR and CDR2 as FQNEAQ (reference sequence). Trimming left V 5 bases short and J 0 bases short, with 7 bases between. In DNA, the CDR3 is TGTGCCAGCAGCCTCAGCGTGAACACTGAAGCTTTCTTT. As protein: CASSLSVNTEAFF.